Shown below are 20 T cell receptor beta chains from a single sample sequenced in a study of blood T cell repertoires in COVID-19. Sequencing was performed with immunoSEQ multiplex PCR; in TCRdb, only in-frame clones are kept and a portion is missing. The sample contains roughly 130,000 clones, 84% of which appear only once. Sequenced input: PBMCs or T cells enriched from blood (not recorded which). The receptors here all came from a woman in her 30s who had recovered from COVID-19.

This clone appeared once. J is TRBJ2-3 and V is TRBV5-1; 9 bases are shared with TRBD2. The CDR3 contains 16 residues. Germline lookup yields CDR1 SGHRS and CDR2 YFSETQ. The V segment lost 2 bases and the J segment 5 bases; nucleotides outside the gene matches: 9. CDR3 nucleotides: TGCGCCAGCAGCTTAGGTAGCGGGAGTCATGTAGATACGCAGTATTTT. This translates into CASSLGSGSHVDTQYF. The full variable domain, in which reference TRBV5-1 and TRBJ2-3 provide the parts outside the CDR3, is KAGVTQTPRYLIKTRGQQVTLSCSPISGHRSVSWYQQTPGQGLQFLFEYFSETQRNKGNFPGRFSGRQFSNSRSEMNVSTLELGDSALYLCASSLGSGSHVDTQYFGPGTRLTVL.

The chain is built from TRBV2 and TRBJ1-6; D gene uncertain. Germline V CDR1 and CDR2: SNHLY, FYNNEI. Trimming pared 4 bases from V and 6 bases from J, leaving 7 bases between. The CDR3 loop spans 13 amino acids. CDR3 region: CASSATINSPLHF. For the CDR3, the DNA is TGTGCCAGCAGTGCCACAATTAATTCACCCCTCCACTTT. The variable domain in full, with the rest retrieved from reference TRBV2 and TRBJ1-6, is EPEVTQTPSHQVTQMGQEVILRCVPISNHLYFYWYRQILGQKVEFLVSFYNNEISEKSEIFDDQFSVERPDGSNFTLKIRSTKLEDSAMYFCASSATINSPLHFGNGTRLTVT.

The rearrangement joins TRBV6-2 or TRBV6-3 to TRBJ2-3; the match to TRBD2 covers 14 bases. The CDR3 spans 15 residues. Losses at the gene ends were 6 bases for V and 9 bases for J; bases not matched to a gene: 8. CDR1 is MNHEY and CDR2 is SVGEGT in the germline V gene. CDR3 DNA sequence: TGTGCCAGCAGCTCGCCGACTAGCGGGAGGGCAACGCAGTATTTT. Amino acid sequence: CASSSPTSGRATQYF.

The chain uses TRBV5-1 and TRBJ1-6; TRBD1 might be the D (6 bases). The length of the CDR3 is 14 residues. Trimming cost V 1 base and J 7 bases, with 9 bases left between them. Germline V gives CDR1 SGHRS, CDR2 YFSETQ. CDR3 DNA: TGCGCCAGCAGCTTGAGTACAGGGAATTCACCCCTCCACTTT. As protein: CASSLSTGNSPLHF.

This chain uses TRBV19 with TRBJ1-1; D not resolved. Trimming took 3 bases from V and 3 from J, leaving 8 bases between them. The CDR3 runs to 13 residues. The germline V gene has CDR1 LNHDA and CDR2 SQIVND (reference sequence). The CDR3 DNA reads TGTGCCAGTAGTATGGGCAGATACACTGAAGCTTTCTTT. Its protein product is CASSMGRYTEAFF.

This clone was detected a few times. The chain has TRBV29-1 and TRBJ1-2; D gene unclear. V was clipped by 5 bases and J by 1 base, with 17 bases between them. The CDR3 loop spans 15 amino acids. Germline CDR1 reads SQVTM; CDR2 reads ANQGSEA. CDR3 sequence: CSVFVVGRLNYGYTF. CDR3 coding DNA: TGCAGCGTTTTCGTCGTAGGCAGGCTTAACTATGGCTACACCTTC. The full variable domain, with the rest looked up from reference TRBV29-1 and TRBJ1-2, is SAVISQKPSRDICQRGTSLTIQCQVDSQVTMMFWYRQQPGQSLTLIATANQGSEATYESGFVIDKFPISRPNLTFSTLTVSNMSPEDSSIYLCSVFVVGRLNYGYTFGSGTRLTVV.

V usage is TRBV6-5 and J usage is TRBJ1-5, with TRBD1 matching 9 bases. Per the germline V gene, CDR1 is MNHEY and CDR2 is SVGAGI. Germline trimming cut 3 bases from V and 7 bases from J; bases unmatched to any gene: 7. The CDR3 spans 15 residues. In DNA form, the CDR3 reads TGTGCCAGCAGTTATACAGGGGGCAGGGAGCAGCCCCAGCATTTT. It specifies CASSYTGGREQPQHF.

The CDR3 sequence is CASSQATTLNSGANVLTF. The CDR3 coding sequence is TGCGCCAGCAGCCAAGCAACGACACTTAACTCTGGGGCCAACGTCCTGACTTTC. The V gene is TRBV4-3, the J gene TRBJ2-6; D not certain. Per the germline V gene, CDR1 is LGHNA and CDR2 is YSLEER. The CDR3 is made up of 18 amino acids. V lost 1 base to trimming and J lost 0 bases, with 13 bases between them.

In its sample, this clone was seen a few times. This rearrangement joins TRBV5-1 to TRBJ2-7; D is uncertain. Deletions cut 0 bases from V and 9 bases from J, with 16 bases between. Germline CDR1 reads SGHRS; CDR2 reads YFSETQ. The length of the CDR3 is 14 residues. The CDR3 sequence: CASSLGLRYERQYF. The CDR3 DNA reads TGCGCCAGCAGCTTGGGGCTCCGCTACGAGCGGCAGTACTTC.

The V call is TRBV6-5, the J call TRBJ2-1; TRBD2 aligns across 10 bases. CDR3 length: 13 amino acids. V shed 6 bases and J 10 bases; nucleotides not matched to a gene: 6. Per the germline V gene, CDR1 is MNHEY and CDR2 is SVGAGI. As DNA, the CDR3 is TGTGCCAGCAGCGAGCGGGAGGGCCGGGAGCAGTTCTTC. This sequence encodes CASSEREGREQFF.

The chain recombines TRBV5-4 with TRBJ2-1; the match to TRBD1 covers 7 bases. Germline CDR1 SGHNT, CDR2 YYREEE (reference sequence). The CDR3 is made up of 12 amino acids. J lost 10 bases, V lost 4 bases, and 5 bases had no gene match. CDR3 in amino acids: CASSGTANEQFF. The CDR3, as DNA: TGTGCCAGCAGCGGGACAGCTAACGAGCAGTTCTTC.

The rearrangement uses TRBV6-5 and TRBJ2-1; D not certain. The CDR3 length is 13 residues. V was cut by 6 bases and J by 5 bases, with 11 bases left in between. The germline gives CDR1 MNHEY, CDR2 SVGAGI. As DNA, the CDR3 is TGTGCCAGCAGCTCCCAAGCGCACAATGAGCAGTTCTTC. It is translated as CASSSQAHNEQFF.

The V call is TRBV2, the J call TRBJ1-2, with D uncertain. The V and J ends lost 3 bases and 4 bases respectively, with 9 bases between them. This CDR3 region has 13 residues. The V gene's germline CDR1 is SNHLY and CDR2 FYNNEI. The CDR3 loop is CASSDQAAYGYTF. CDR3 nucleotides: TGTGCCAGCAGTGACCAGGCAGCCTATGGCTACACCTTC.

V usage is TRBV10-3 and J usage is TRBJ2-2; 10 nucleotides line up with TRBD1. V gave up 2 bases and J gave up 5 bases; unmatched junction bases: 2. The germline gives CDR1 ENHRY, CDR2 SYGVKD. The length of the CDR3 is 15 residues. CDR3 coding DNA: TGTGCCATCAGTGAGAGGGACAGGGGTACCGGGGAGCTGTTTTTT. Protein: CAISERDRGTGELFF.

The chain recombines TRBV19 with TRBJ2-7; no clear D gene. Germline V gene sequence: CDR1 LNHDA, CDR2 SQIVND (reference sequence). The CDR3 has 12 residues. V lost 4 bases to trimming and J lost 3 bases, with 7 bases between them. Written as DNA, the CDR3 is TGTGCCAGTAGTAGAGGTTACTACGAGCAGTACTTC. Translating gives CASSRGYYEQYF.

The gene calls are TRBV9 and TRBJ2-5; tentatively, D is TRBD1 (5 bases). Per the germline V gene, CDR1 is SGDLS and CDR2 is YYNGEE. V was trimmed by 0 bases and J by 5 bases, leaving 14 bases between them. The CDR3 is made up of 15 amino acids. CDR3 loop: CASSVVGWGMETQYF. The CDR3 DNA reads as TGTGCCAGCAGCGTAGTGGGTTGGGGCATGGAGACCCAGTACTTC.

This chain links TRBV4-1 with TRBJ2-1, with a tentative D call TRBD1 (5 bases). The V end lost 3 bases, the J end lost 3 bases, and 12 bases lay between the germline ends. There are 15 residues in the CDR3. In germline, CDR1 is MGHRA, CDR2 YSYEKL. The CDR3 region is CASSQMDILYNEQFF. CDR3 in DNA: TGCGCCAGCAGCCAGATGGACATACTCTACAATGAGCAGTTCTTC.

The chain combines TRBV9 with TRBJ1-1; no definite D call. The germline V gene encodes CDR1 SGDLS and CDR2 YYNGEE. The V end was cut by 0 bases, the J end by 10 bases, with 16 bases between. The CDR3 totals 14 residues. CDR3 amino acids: CASSVDRPGSGAFF. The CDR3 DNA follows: TGTGCCAGCAGCGTAGACCGGCCGGGGTCGGGAGCTTTCTTT. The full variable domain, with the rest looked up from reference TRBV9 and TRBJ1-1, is DSGVTQTPKHLITATGQRVTLRCSPRSGDLSVYWYQQSLDQGLQFLIQYYNGEERAKGNILERFSAQQFPDLHSELNLSSLELGDSALYFCASSVDRPGSGAFFGQGTRLTVV.

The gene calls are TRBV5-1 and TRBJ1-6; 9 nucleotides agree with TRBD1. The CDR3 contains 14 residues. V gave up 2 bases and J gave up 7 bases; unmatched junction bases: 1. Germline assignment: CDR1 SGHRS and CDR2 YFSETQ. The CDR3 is CASSFGTGNSPLHF. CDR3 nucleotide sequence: TGCGCCAGCAGCTTCGGGACAGGGAATTCACCCCTCCACTTT.

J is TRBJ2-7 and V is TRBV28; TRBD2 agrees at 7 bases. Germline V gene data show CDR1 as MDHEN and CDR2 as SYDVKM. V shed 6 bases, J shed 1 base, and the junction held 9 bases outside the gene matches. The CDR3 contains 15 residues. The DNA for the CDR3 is TGTGCCAGCAGGGTTGGGGGGGAGCCATCCTACGAGCAGTACTTC. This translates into CASRVGGEPSYEQYF.